These 8 T cell receptor beta chains were all obtained from the same sample, sequenced in a study of OX40 agonist ivuxolimab in advanced cancers. Clones were sequenced by immunoSEQ multiplex PCR, and TCRdb holds only the in-frame ones, with some missing. This table has about 14,000 clones, around 80% appearing once. Material: CD4+ or CD8+ T cells sorted from blood, obtained in a trial of the OX40 agonist ivuxolimab. These receptors originate from an adult with an advanced solid tumor such as melanoma, head and neck, liver or kidney cancer.

This sequence joins TRBV7-9 and TRBJ2-1, with TRBD2 identical over 10 bases. The CDR3 has 16 amino acids. V gave up 2 bases and J gave up 4 bases; unmatched junction bases: 5. The germline V gene has CDR1 SEHNR and CDR2 FQNEAQ (reference sequence). This CDR3 is CASSLLTSGHYNEQFF. CDR3 bases: TGTGCCAGCAGCTTACTGACTAGCGGGCATTACAATGAGCAGTTCTTC.

The V and J genes are TRBV5-6 and TRBJ1-5; D possibly corresponds to TRBD1 (6 bases). This CDR3 contains 16 residues. The germline CDR1 and CDR2 sequences are SGHDT and YYEEEE. Trimming removed 0 bases at V and 5 bases at J, with 15 bases between. The CDR3 protein is CASSLARGAADQPQHF. The CDR3 DNA sequence: TGTGCCAGCAGCTTGGCTCGGGGGGCTGCTGATCAGCCCCAGCATTTT.

J is TRBJ1-2 and V is TRBV27; 7 bases agree with TRBD1. V shed 5 bases, J shed 6 bases, and the junction held 6 bases outside the gene matches. In germline, CDR1 is MNHEY, CDR2 SMNVEV (reference sequence). The CDR3 contains 13 residues. CDR3 protein: CASSDRASDGYTF. The CDR3 coding sequence is TGTGCCAGCAGTGACAGGGCCTCTGATGGCTACACCTTC.

The rearrangement links TRBV9 to TRBJ2-4; perhaps TRBD2 as D (5 bases). The CDR3 sequence is 15 residues long. V lost 0 bases to trimming and J lost 9 bases, with 16 bases between them. CDR1 and CDR2 (germline): SGDLS, YYNGEE. The CDR3 DNA sequence: TGTGCCAGCAGCGTAGAAACGGAGGCTACGGGCATTCAGTACTTC. It is translated as CASSVETEATGIQYF.

J is TRBJ2-7 and V is TRBV19; TRBD2 matches at 8 bases. The V segment lost 5 bases and the J segment 2 bases; nucleotides outside the gene matches: 5. The CDR3 consists of 14 residues. Germline V lookup: CDR1 LNHDA, CDR2 SQIVND (reference sequence). In DNA form, the CDR3 reads TGTGCCAGTAGTTCGGGACTAGTTGCCTACGAGCAGTACTTC. It codes for CASSSGLVAYEQYF.

This clone has just one count. V is TRBV5-1 and J is TRBJ1-1; D ambiguous. CDR3 length equals 14 residues. Trimming left V 1 base short and J 0 bases short, with 7 bases between. The germline V gene encodes CDR1 SGHRS and CDR2 YFSETQ. CDR3 in amino acids: CASSLLDMNTEAFF. DNA of the CDR3: TGCGCCAGCAGCTTGCTCGATATGAACACTGAAGCTTTCTTT.

The chain recombines TRBV4-1 with TRBJ1-5, with D uncertain. The CDR3 is made up of 13 amino acids. Between the trimmed V and J ends, which lost 5 bases and 5 bases, there was a span of 10 bases. The germline V gene encodes CDR1 MGHRA and CDR2 YSYEKL. This CDR3 is CASSERMYQPQHF. The CDR3 region has the DNA TGCGCCAGCAGCGAACGGATGTATCAGCCCCAGCATTTT.

With regard to this clone: At one boundary the junction diverges from the germline segment, which might be a read error. CDR3 loop: CASSLEFNEKLFF. The CDR3 DNA is TGTGCTAGCAGCTTAGAGTTTAATGAAAAACTGTTTTTT. The genes are TRBV7-7 and TRBJ1-4, with D uncertain. This CDR3 is built from 13 residues. From germline, CDR1 is SSHAT and CDR2 FNYEAQ (reference sequence).